Listed below are T cell receptor beta chains from one sample, sequenced in a study of T cell responses to AZD1222 COVID-19 vaccine. Libraries were prepared by immunoSEQ multiplex PCR; TCRdb keeps only in-frame clonotypes and omits some of them. The data show about 190,000 clones, about 94% seen once. The sequences come from peripheral blood, collected on day 0 of AZD1222 vaccination. The receptors derive from an adult in good health. Each CDR3 is given with its conserved first and last residue. The order of the fields is J gene, V gene, clone size, D gene, CDR3 protein, CDR3 DNA. The D gene is left open where the match is weak. Clone size is given for some rows only: seen once, a few or many times, or a class if the clone is expanded.

TRBJ2-5 TRBV4-2 . TRBD2 CASSQEGSGQGETQYF TGTGCCAGCAGCCAAGAGGGTAGCGGGCAAGGGGAGACCCAGTACTTC
TRBJ1-1 TRBV15 . TRBD1 CATKPGQGNTEAFF TGTGCCACTAAGCCGGGACAGGGGAACACTGAAGCTTTCTTT
TRBJ2-1 TRBV19 . . CASTMGKPYNEQFF TGTGCCAGTACAATGGGGAAACCCTACAATGAGCAGTTCTTC
TRBJ1-6 TRBV30 once . CACQVENSPLHF TGTGCCTGCCAGGTTGAGAATTCACCCCTCCACTTT
TRBJ2-7 TRBV3-1/TRBV3-2 . . CASSQDFGRFYEQYF TGTGCCAGCAGCCAAGATTTCGGGAGATTCTACGAGCAGTACTTC
TRBJ2-2 TRBV23-1 . . CASSQSVPRGVTGELFF TGCGCCAGCAGTCAATCGGTTCCCAGGGGAGTGACCGGGGAGCTGTTTTTT
TRBJ2-7 TRBV5-5 . . CASSRSAGEGQYF TGTGCCAGCAGCCGATCGGCAGGAGAAGGGCAGTACTTC
TRBJ2-3 TRBV10-3 . . CAISDPRVTDTQYF TGTGCCATCAGTGACCCCAGGGTCACAGATACGCAGTATTTT
TRBJ1-5 TRBV9 . . CASSAQGDPNQPQHF TGTGCCAGCAGCGCCCAAGGGGACCCCAATCAGCCCCAGCATTTT
TRBJ1-5 TRBV5-4 . TRBD1 CASSADRGDQPQHF TGTGCCAGCAGCGCTGACAGGGGTGATCAGCCCCAGCATTTT
TRBJ1-2 TRBV28 few . CAVDTARGYGYTF TGTGCCGTTGACACGGCGCGAGGGTATGGCTACACCTTC
TRBJ2-1 TRBV28 once TRBD1 CASSLARDREHEQFF TGTGCCAGCAGTTTAGCCCGGGACAGGGAACATGAGCAGTTCTTC
TRBJ2-1 TRBV7-2 . TRBD2 CASSLFRDYYNEQFF TGTGCCAGCAGCTTATTCCGGGACTACTACAATGAGCAGTTCTTC
TRBJ2-2 TRBV7-3 . TRBD2 CASSLTARVAGGPTFGSGELFF TGTGCCAGCAGCTTAACCGCAAGAGTAGCGGGAGGGCCCACCTTTGGCTCCGGGGAGCTGTTTTTT
TRBJ2-1 TRBV3-1/TRBV3-2 . TRBD2 CASSQDRAGGPFDEQFF TGTGCCAGCAGCCAAGATCGAGCGGGAGGGCCTTTCGATGAGCAGTTCTTC
TRBJ2-1 TRBV3-1/TRBV3-2 . . CASSQDRLVWYNEQFF TGTGCCAGCAGCCAAGATAGGTTAGTGTGGTACAATGAGCAGTTCTTC
TRBJ2-1 TRBV12-3/TRBV12-4 . . CARISGPTREQFF TGTGCCAGGATCAGCGGGCCCACCAGGGAGCAGTTCTTC
TRBJ1-2 TRBV7-8 . . CASSSQGGVFNYGYTF TGTGCCAGCAGCTCCCAGGGAGGGGTTTTTAACTATGGCTACACCTTC
TRBJ1-3 TRBV19 . . CASSDDRFWNTIYF TGTGCCAGTTCCGATGACAGGTTTTGGAACACCATATATTTT
TRBJ2-1 TRBV14 once TRBD2 CASSQGTSGSNEQFF TGTGCCAGCAGCCAAGGGACTAGCGGGAGCAATGAGCAGTTCTTC
TRBJ2-2 TRBV27 . TRBD2 CASSTPGTSGSRELFF TGTGCCAGCAGTACCCCCGGGACTAGCGGGTCCAGGGAGCTGTTTTTT
TRBJ2-1 TRBV5-1 . . CASSYAVSSEQFF TGCGCCAGCAGCTACGCCGTTTCATCTGAGCAGTTCTTC
TRBJ2-1 TRBV11-2 . . CASSSFLGASLQNEQFF TGTGCCAGCAGCTCTTTTCTAGGGGCTAGCTTGCAAAATGAGCAGTTCTTC
TRBJ1-3 TRBV18 . . CASSPPRNSGNTIYF TGTGCCAGCTCACCACCCCGAAACTCTGGAAACACCATATATTTT
TRBJ2-7 TRBV3-1/TRBV3-2 . . CASSQSPRSVQYF TGTGCCAGCAGCCAAAGTCCCCGGTCGGTGCAGTACTTC
TRBJ2-1 TRBV5-1 . TRBD2 CASSAGTSGRYEQFF TGCGCCAGCAGCGCCGGGACTAGCGGGAGATATGAGCAGTTCTTC
TRBJ2-3 TRBV28 . TRBD1 CASGEAGGTDTQYF TGTGCCAGCGGTGAGGCAGGGGGTACAGATACGCAGTATTTT
TRBJ2-7 TRBV5-1 . TRBD1 CASSFAGQAYEQYF TGCGCCAGCAGCTTCGCCGGACAGGCGTACGAGCAGTACTTC
TRBJ2-1 TRBV7-9 once TRBD2 CASSLGGLAGGLKDEQFF TGTGCCAGCAGCTTAGGGGGACTAGCGGGAGGGCTTAAAGATGAGCAGTTCTTC